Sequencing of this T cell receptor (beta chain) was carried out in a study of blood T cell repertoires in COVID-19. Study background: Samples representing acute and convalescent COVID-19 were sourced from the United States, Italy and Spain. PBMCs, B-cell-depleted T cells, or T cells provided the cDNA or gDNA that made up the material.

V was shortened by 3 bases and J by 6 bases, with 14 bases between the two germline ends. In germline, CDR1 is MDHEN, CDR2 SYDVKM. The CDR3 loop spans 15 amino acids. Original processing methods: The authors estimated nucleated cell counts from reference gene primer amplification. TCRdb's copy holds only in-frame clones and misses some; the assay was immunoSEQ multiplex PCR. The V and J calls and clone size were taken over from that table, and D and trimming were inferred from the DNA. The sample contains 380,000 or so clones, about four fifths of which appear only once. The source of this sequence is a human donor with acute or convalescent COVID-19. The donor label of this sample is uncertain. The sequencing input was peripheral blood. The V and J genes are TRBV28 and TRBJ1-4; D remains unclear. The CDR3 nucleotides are TGTGCCAGCAGTTTTGCGGGTCCTAAGGATGAAAAACTGTTTTTT. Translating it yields CASSFAGPKDEKLFF.